This T cell receptor beta chain came from a study of Tregs in tolerant kidney transplant recipients. Broader study findings: The most relevant donor-specific Treg TCRbeta repertoire apparently came from expansion with activated donor B cells. Findings come from small patient numbers and require larger validation.

Here immunoSEQ multiplex PCR was the method, and the copy in TCRdb shows in-frame clones only, minus some. The repertoire consists of about 83,000 clones, with roughly 98% occurring once and the leading ten covering approximately 0.56%. Germline CDR1 and CDR2: SEHNR and FQNEAQ (reference sequence). V shed 1 base and J 2 bases; nucleotides not matched to a gene: 5. This CDR3 has 16 residues. About this clone itself: Its antigen is not known.

This TCR was sampled from a human donor who received a combined kidney and bone marrow transplant. The chain couples TRBV7-9 to TRBJ2-3; TRBD2 matches at 8 bases. Specimen: CD4+ T cells from blood, collected before the transplant. The CDR3 DNA sequence: TGTGCCAGCAGCTTAGGACTAGCGAGACCCACAGATACGCAGTATTTT. Translation: CASSLGLARPTDTQYF. The whole variable domain, remainder taken from reference TRBV7-9 and TRBJ2-3, is DTGVSQNPRHKITKRGQNVTFRCDPISEHNRLYWYRQTLGQGPEFLTYFQNEAQLEKSRLLSDRFSAERPKGSFSTLEIQRTEQGDSAMYLCASSLGLARPTDTQYFGPGTRLTVL.